The 19 T cell receptor beta chains given below trace back to one sample, sequenced in a study of T cell responses to AZD1222 COVID-19 vaccine. TCRdb keeps only in-frame clones here, not all; method: immunoSEQ multiplex PCR. The data contain approximately 180,000 clones, 70% to 90% of them singletons. Sequences were derived from peripheral blood, sampled on day 0 of AZD1222 vaccination. The receptor source for this set is an adult in good health.

The rearrangement uses TRBV30 and TRBJ2-1; TRBD2 matches at 11 bases. Per germline, CDR1 GTSNPN and CDR2 SVGIG (reference sequence). V shed 3 bases, J shed 4 bases, and the junction held 5 bases outside the gene matches. CDR3 length equals 15 residues. This chain's CDR3 is CAWSSTSGNYNEQFF. Here the CDR3 DNA reads TGTGCCTGGAGCTCGACTAGCGGGAATTACAATGAGCAGTTCTTC.

V is TRBV24-1 and J is TRBJ2-1; D is possibly TRBD1 (5 bases). Trimming shortened V by 1 base and J by 2 bases, and 8 bases separated the two germline ends. CDR3 length: 15 amino acids. Germline V gene sequence: CDR1 KGHDR, CDR2 SFDVKD. The CDR3 region is CATSDFRTTYNEQFF. Here the CDR3 DNA reads TGTGCCACCAGTGATTTCAGGACAACCTACAATGAGCAGTTCTTC.

J is TRBJ1-3 and V is TRBV3-1 (or the pseudogene TRBV3-2); D ambiguous. There are 15 residues in the CDR3. The V gene's germline CDR1 is LGHDT and CDR2 YNNKEL (reference sequence). Trimming cost V 1 base and J 2 bases, with 9 bases left between them. CDR3 DNA: TGTGCCAGCAGCCAAGGGGCGAGGGCTGGAAACACCATATATTTT. This encodes CASSQGARAGNTIYF.

This chain joins TRBV5-1 and TRBJ2-5; 7 nucleotides agree with TRBD1. The ends lost 4 bases at V and 3 bases at J; junction bases unmatched: 9. The germline CDR1 and CDR2 sequences are SGHRS and YFSETQ. This CDR3 spans 15 amino acids. This CDR3 is CASSLGSGTEETQYF. For the CDR3, the DNA is TGCGCCAGCAGCCTGGGCTCGGGGACAGAAGAGACCCAGTACTTC.

This chain connects TRBV19 to TRBJ1-1, with 7 bases aligning to TRBD1. The germline V gene encodes CDR1 LNHDA and CDR2 SQIVND (reference sequence). V lost 5 bases to trimming and J lost 6 bases; unmatched junction nucleotides: 9. This CDR3 is built from 14 residues. The CDR3 sequence: CASSPVRQGAEAFF. The CDR3 nucleotides are TGTGCCAGTAGTCCAGTCCGACAGGGCGCTGAAGCTTTCTTT.

This rearrangement joins TRBV10-3 to TRBJ2-1; 7 bases fit TRBD2. Looked up from germline, CDR1 is ENHRY and CDR2 is SYGVKD. CDR3 length: 14 amino acids. V trimming: 7 bases; J trimming: 1 base; junction bases outside the gene matches: 4. CDR3 loop: CAINQGGSYNEQFF. CDR3 DNA sequence: TGTGCCATCAATCAGGGAGGGTCCTACAATGAGCAGTTCTTC.

The chain carries TRBV5-6 and TRBJ2-7; 9 bases line up with TRBD1. Per germline, CDR1 SGHDT and CDR2 YYEEEE. With V trimmed by 3 bases and J by 5 bases, 9 bases remained unmatched. The CDR3 contains 15 residues. The CDR3 nucleotides are TGTGCCAGCAGCTCTTCCGGGACAGGGTTCAACGAGCAGTACTTC. Protein product: CASSSSGTGFNEQYF.

The chain couples TRBV11-2 to TRBJ1-5, with no clear D. Germline CDR1 SGHAT, CDR2 FQNNGV. This CDR3 has 14 amino acids. V lost 8 bases and J lost 0, with 11 bases in between. CDR3 bases: TGTGCCAGCGCGGAGGCCGGTAGCAATCAGCCCCAGCATTTT. Encoded protein: CASAEAGSNQPQHF.

The CDR3 DNA sequence: TGTGCCAGCAGCCAAGACGCAGGGACCTACGAGCAGTACGTC. Translation gives CASSQDAGTYEQYV. J is TRBJ2-7 and V is TRBV3-1 (or the pseudogene TRBV3-2), with a weak D call TRBD1 (5 bases). The CDR3 is made up of 14 amino acids. Between the trimmed V and J ends, which lost 0 bases and 2 bases, there was a span of 8 bases. The germline CDR1 and CDR2 sequences are LGHDT and YNNKEL (reference sequence).

The chain combines TRBV4-2 with TRBJ2-1, with 10 bases that match TRBD2. The CDR3 extends over 16 amino acids. Per germline, CDR1 LGHNA and CDR2 YNFKEQ. After removal of 1 base from V and 3 bases from J, the junction contained 3 bases not matched to a gene. CDR3 nucleotide sequence: TGTGCCAGCAGCCAAGTAGCTAGCGGGGGCTACAATGAGCAGTTCTTC. This codes for CASSQVASGGYNEQFF.

J is TRBJ2-1 and V is TRBV7-8, with 13 bases identical to TRBD2. The CDR3 totals 15 residues. Trimming removed 2 bases from V and 6 bases from J; junction bases left unmatched: 1. Germline CDR1 and CDR2: SGHVS and FQNEAQ. In DNA, the CDR3 is TGTGCCAGCAGCTTACGGACTAGCGGGAGCAATGAGCAGTTCTTC. Translation: CASSLRTSGSNEQFF.

The chain employs TRBV4-1 and TRBJ1-4; unclear D gene. Trimming left V 4 bases short and J 0 bases short, with 12 bases between. This CDR3 region has 16 residues. Germline values: CDR1 MGHRA, CDR2 YSYEKL. The CDR3 sequence: CASSPRWVATNEKLFF. The CDR3 nucleotides are TGCGCCAGCAGCCCAAGGTGGGTTGCAACTAATGAAAAACTGTTTTTT.

This chain uses TRBV5-8 with TRBJ1-5; unclear D gene. Germline lookup yields CDR1 SGHTS and CDR2 YDEGEE. The length of the CDR3 is 11 residues. Trimming left V 2 bases short and J 9 bases short, with 6 bases between. CDR3 loop: CASSFIRPQHF. The CDR3 DNA reads TGTGCCAGCAGCTTTATTCGGCCCCAGCATTTT.

The chain joins TRBV6-4 to TRBJ2-1; 10 nucleotides line up with TRBD2. CDR1 is MRHNA, CDR2 SNTAGT, per germline. J gave up 6 bases and V 2 bases, and 4 bases lay outside the gene matches. This CDR3 region has 15 residues. The CDR3 is CASSDRASGSNEQFF. Written as DNA, the CDR3 is TGTGCCAGCAGTGACCGGGCTAGCGGGAGCAATGAGCAGTTCTTC.

CDR3 region: CASSARDPNTGELFF. The CDR3, as DNA: TGTGCCAGCAGCGCACGGGACCCGAACACCGGGGAGCTGTTTTTT. This chain uses TRBV21-1 with TRBJ2-2. TRBV21-1 is listed as a pseudogene. CDR3 size: 15 residues.

This clone was observed a few times. The chain links TRBV7-9 to TRBJ1-3; the match to TRBD1 covers 8 bases. This CDR3 is built from 18 residues. V trimming: 5 bases; J trimming: 0 bases; junction bases outside the gene matches: 12. CDR1 SEHNR and CDR2 FQNEAQ come from the germline V gene (reference sequence). The CDR3 DNA is TGTGCCAGCAGCCTAGGACAGGGACTGGTGGACTCTGGAAACACCATATATTTT. Amino acids: CASSLGQGLVDSGNTIYF.

The chain recombines TRBV7-9 with TRBJ1-1; D is ambiguous. This CDR3 has 15 amino acids. Germline V gene lookup returns CDR1 SEHNR and CDR2 FQNEAQ (reference sequence). V was trimmed by 0 bases and J by 0 bases, leaving 8 bases between them. The CDR3 region has the DNA TGTGCCAGCAGCTTAGCGTCCGGACTGAACACTGAAGCTTTCTTT. It is translated as CASSLASGLNTEAFF.

The chain links TRBV19 to TRBJ2-4, with TRBD2 matching over 10 bases. The CDR3 has 15 amino acids. Losses at the gene ends were 5 bases for V and 2 bases for J; bases not matched to a gene: 3. CDR1 is LNHDA and CDR2 is SQIVND in the germline V gene (reference sequence). In nucleotides, the CDR3 is TGTGCCAGTAGTTCTAGCGGGAGTACCAAAAACATTCAGTACTTC. Translating it yields CASSSSGSTKNIQYF. Full variable domain (missing parts from reference TRBV19 and TRBJ2-4): DGGITQSPKYLFRKEGQNVTLSCEQNLNHDAMYWYRQDPGQGLRLIYYSQIVNDFQKGDIAEGYSVSREKKESFPLTVTSAQKNPTAFYLCASSSSGSTKNIQYFGAGTRLSVL.

The chain joins TRBV6-4 to TRBJ2-2, with D unresolved. The germline CDR1 and CDR2 sequences are MRHNA and SNTAGT. This CDR3 is 14 amino acids long. Trimming left V 3 bases short and J 6 bases short, with 11 bases between. The CDR3 sequence: CASSEGSTSGELFF. DNA of the CDR3: TGTGCCAGCAGTGAGGGTAGTACGTCCGGGGAGCTGTTTTTT.